This TCR beta chain was identified during a study of control samples from healthy donors and cancer patients. The table came from immunoSEQ multiplex PCR; TCRdb's copy has only in-frame clones and leaves some out. Counted here are fewer than 150,000 clones, 75% to 95% occurring once; the ten biggest clones make up approximately 2.7%. V was pared by 1 base and J by 5 bases, with 7 bases between. Germline loops: CDR1 SGHKS, CDR2 YYEKEE (reference sequence). This CDR3 contains 13 residues. The receptor was isolated from a man younger than 35 in good health. This chain joins TRBV5-5 and TRBJ1-5, with no clear D. Sequencing input: blood. CDR3 protein: CASSLYLDQPQHF. CDR3 coding DNA: TGTGCCAGCAGCTTGTACTTGGATCAGCCCCAGCATTTT.